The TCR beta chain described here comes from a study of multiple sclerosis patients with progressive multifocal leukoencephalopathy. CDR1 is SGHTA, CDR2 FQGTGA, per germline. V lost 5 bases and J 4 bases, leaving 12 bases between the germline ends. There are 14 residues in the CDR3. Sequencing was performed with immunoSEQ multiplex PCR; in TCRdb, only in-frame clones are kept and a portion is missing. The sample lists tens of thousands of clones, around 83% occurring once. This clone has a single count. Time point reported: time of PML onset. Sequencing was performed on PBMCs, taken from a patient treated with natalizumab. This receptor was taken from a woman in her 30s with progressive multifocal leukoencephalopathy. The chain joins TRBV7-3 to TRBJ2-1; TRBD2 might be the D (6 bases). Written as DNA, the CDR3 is TGTGCCAGCAGCCCAGACGGGGGATACAATGAGCAGTTCTTC. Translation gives CASSPDGGYNEQFF. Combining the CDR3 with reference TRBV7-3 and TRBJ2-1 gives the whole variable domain GAGVSQTPSNKVTEKGKYVELRCDPISGHTALYWYRQSLGQGPEFLIYFQGTGAADDSGLPNDRFFAVRPEGSVSTLKIQRTERGDSAVYLCASSPDGGYNEQFFGPGTRLTVL.